This T cell receptor beta chain was sequenced for a study of blood T cell repertoires in COVID-19 (TCRdb year 2020). Context from the whole study: The collaborator samples originated in the United States, Italy and Spain and spanned the acute and convalescent phases of COVID-19. The prospective study material was composed of cDNA or gDNA derived from T cells, B-cell-depleted T cells, or PBMCs. The dataset comprised deeply sampled blood TCRbeta repertoires from subjects exposed to, actively infected with, or recovered from COVID-19. The repertoires were made available in a free public database intended to serve as a resource for research on the immune response to SARS-CoV-2. Samples came from the ongoing ImmuneRACE study (first 160 participants) plus 1,254 subjects from 6 global collaborators. Sample metadata almost always included a de-identified subject ID, COVID-19 status, age in years and sex. Where available, HLA class I and class II types were taken from metadata supplied by the sample provider and were not determined by assay-based typing. Study-wide findings and limitations: How much clinical and demographic metadata was included differed by source and by participant, and the metadata was provided uncurated.

To note about this clone: The antigen this receptor binds is unknown. No base quality values were provided; no much bigger clone lies one nucleotide off.

TCRbeta CDR3 regions were amplified from genomic DNA by means of the immunoSEQ Assay, a bias-controlled multiplex PCR. The study's processing was this. Within the assay, amplification of reference gene primers was used to estimate how many nucleated cells each sample contained. Sequence reads were collapsed and filtered to measure the absolute abundance of every unique TCRbeta CDR3 rearrangement. For each sample, productive Simpson clonality was calculated as the square root of Simpson's diversity index across productive rearrangements. TCRdb took this table from immuneACCESS and kept in-frame rearrangements with V and J called. Such tables lack part of the clones; where checked against another copy, unresolved V genes explain under half of the gap, and the rest is unexplained. The V and J calls and the clone size are those of that table, but D and trimming were determined from the DNA. This sample has roughly 200,000 clones in its table, and about 85% of those were observed once. Less than 15% of the sample comes from the top ten.

The germline V gene gives CDR1 as MNHEY and CDR2 as SVGAGI. The CDR3 sequence holds 12 residues, the cysteine and phenylalanine included. Left in the record is the CDR3 DNA by itself, 36 bases read in frame from the first base. V gives up 6 bases and J gives up 11 bases, and the segment between their germline ends measures 16 bases. A second Seattle source provided samples from volunteer blood donors who had recovered from COVID-19. Whole blood was collected in K2EDTA tubes by collaborating institutions according to the institutions' own protocols. For TCRbeta analysis, collaborators shipped samples as frozen whole blood, isolated PBMCs, or DNA extracted from either of those sample types.

The source of this sequence is a woman between 18 and 29 years old who had recovered from COVID-19. Sequencing was performed on peripheral blood. The rearranged chain carries TRBV6-5 and TRBJ1-1; TRBD1 is possibly the D segment (6 matching bases). Here the CDR3 is given as CASSRGQMGAFF. Read as DNA, the sequence is TGTGCCAGCAGCCGCGGACAGATGGGGGCTTTCTTT.